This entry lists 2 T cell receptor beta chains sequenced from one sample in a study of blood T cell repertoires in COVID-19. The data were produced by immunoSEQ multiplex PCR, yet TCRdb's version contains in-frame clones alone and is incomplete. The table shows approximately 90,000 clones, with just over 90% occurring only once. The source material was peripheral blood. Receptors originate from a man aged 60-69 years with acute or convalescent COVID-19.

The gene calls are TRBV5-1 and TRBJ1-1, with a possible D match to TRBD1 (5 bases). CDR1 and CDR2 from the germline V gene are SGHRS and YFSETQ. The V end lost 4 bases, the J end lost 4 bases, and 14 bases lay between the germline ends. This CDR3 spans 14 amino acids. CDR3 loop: CASSNGGGTTEAFF. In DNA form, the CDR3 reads TGCGCCAGCAGCAATGGCGGGGGGACCACTGAAGCTTTCTTT.

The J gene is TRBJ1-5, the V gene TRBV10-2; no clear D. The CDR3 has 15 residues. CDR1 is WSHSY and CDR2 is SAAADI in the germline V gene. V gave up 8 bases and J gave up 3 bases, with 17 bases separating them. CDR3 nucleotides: TGCGCCAGCGTGGACTATTTAGACTCCAATCAGCCCCAGCATTTT. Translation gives CASVDYLDSNQPQHF.